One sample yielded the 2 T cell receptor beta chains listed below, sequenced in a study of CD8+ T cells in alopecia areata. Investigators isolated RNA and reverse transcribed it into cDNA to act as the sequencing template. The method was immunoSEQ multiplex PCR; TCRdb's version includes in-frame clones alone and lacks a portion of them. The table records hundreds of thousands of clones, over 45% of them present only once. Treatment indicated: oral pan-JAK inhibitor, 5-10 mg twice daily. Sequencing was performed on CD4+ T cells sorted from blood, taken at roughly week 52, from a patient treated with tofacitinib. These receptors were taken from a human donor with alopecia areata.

Here the CDR3 reads CASSRREGTEAFF. The CDR3 DNA is TGTGCCAGCAGTCGTAGGGAGGGGACTGAAGCTTTCTTT. This chain joins TRBV27 and TRBJ1-1; TRBD1 might be the D (5 bases). Trimming removed 5 bases from V and 5 bases from J, with 12 bases in between. Germline-derived CDR1 and CDR2 are MNHEY and SMNVEV (reference sequence). The CDR3 consists of 13 residues.

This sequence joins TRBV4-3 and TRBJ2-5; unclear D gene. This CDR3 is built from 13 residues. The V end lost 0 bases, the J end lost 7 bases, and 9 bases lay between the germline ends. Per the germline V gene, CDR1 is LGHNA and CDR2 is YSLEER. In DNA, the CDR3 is TGCGCCAGCAGCCAAGATTCCCGATCGACCCAGTACTTC. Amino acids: CASSQDSRSTQYF.